Included here is one T cell receptor (beta chain) sequence, with context. Some clones are missing from TCRdb's copy, which holds only in-frame ones; the method was immunoSEQ multiplex PCR. Among some 66,000 clones listed, around 72% were seen once. This sample is part of a study of T cells in tumors after PD-1 blockade. Study-wide context: Blood samples averaged around 110,000 templates (range roughly 24,000-280,000) and 35,000 or so unique clonotypes.

Trimming shortened V by 5 bases and J by 7 bases, and 24 bases separated the two germline ends. Germline CDR1 is MNHEY and CDR2 is SMNVEV (reference sequence). The CDR3 consists of 18 residues. This TCR was recovered from a human donor with basal cell carcinoma. The V and J genes are TRBV27 and TRBJ1-6, with a tentative D call TRBD1 (5 bases). The specimen was PBMCs, collected after anti-PD-1 treatment. The CDR3 protein is CASSRNEVGPQGNSPLHF. The CDR3 DNA reads TGTGCCAGCAGTAGAAACGAAGTTGGACCCCAGGGAAATTCACCCCTCCACTTT.